This T cell receptor beta chain came from a study of T-cell reconstitution after alpha-beta-depleted transplantation in children. Preparing the TCRbeta library involved the use of unique molecular identifiers. TCRdb itself ran the PCR reads through MiXCR, one entry per CDR3 protein. The data hold fewer than 1 million distinct CDR3 sequences, with roughly 15% observed a single time. Looked up from germline, CDR1 is SEHNR and CDR2 is FQNEAQ (reference sequence). The CDR3 is made up of 15 amino acids. The V gene lost 5 bases and the J gene lost 4 bases, with 18 bases spanning the gap. On this clonotype itself: The antigen is undetermined.

Findings and caveats of the study: T-cell counts and diversity at one year following transplant were attributed mainly to newly produced T cells.

The clonotype comes from a male patient younger than 18 who had a stem cell transplant for acute lymphoblastic leukemia, so the T cells may come from the graft donor. V gene TRBV7-9 combines with J gene TRBJ2-7, with D tentatively TRBD2 (6 bases). The material was PBMCs, mostly from graft donor cells, obtained 360 days after TCRalphabeta/CD19-depleted stem cell transplant. The CDR3 DNA reads TGTGCCAGCAGCCCGGCCCCTCCGGAGGGTTACGAGCAGTACTTC. It translates to CASSPAPPEGYEQYF.